This T cell receptor beta chain was recovered during a study of cytomegalovirus exposure and HLA in healthy donors. The overall study: Samples from HLA-typed donors yielded about 85 million unique TCRs in an early data release.

PCR was performed using 60 Vbeta and 13 Jbeta primers. Data came from immunoSEQ multiplex PCR; TCRdb stores just in-frame clones and leaves some out. Of over 200,000 clones listed, around 73% are singletons. Sequenced sample: PBMCs. The sequence was obtained from a male donor in good health and CMV-seronegative.

The CDR3 DNA is TGCGCCAGCAAAAGGTCCCTAGCGGGAGCTAACCACGAGCAGTACTTC. Translated: CASKRSLAGANHEQYF. The V call is TRBV10-2, the J call TRBJ2-7; TRBD2 matches at 10 bases. With V trimmed by 7 bases and J by 5 bases, 14 bases remained unmatched. The CDR3 extends over 16 amino acids. CDR1 WSHSY and CDR2 SAAADI come from the germline V gene.